This entry lists 29 T cell receptor beta chains sequenced from one sample in a study of blood T cell repertoires in COVID-19. Only in-frame clones appear in the TCRdb table, and some are missing; sequencing was by immunoSEQ multiplex PCR. Among about 230,000 clones listed, 75% to 90% were seen once. Material: peripheral blood. The receptors originated from a woman in her sixties or seventies with active or convalescent COVID-19.

The J gene is TRBJ1-1, the V gene TRBV19; D may be TRBD1 (6 bases). There are 12 residues in the CDR3. CDR1 LNHDA and CDR2 SQIVND come from the germline V gene (reference sequence). The V end was cut by 7 bases, the J end by 3 bases, with 9 bases between. For the CDR3, the DNA is TGTGCCAGTACAGGGGCCCACACTGAAGCTTTCTTT. This encodes CASTGAHTEAFF.

The chain has TRBV28 and TRBJ2-7; tentatively, D is TRBD1 (6 bases). CDR1 is MDHEN and CDR2 is SYDVKM in the germline V gene. This CDR3 has 15 residues. Trimming pared 3 bases from V and 0 bases from J, leaving 12 bases between. The CDR3 DNA reads TGTGCCAGCAGTTTCTTAACAGGGAGCTCCTACGAGCAGTACTTC. It codes for CASSFLTGSSYEQYF.

Note on this clone: The identical CDR3 is also encoded by other nucleotide sequences in the sample. CDR3 residues: CASSGQGYEQYF. For the CDR3, the DNA is TGTGCCAGCAGTGGACAGGGGTACGAGCAGTACTTC. The chain links TRBV2 to TRBJ2-7, with TRBD1 matching over 8 bases. This CDR3 spans 12 amino acids. The V gene end was trimmed by 4 bases and the J gene end by 4 bases; junction bases not matched to a gene: 0. The germline V gene encodes CDR1 SNHLY and CDR2 FYNNEI. Variable domain in full (rest from reference TRBV2 and TRBJ2-7): EPEVTQTPSHQVTQMGQEVILRCVPISNHLYFYWYRQILGQKVEFLVSFYNNEISEKSEIFDDQFSVERPDGSNFTLKIRSTKLEDSAMYFCASSGQGYEQYFGPGTRLTVT.

The V and J genes are TRBV5-4 and TRBJ2-5; 9 positions agree with TRBD1. Germline CDR1 reads SGHNT; CDR2 reads YYREEE (reference sequence). With 4 bases clipped from V and 4 bases from J, the junction kept 11 bases outside the gene matches. The CDR3 runs 16 residues. CDR3 coding DNA: TGTGCCAGCAGCCGACAAGGGACAGGGTGGGGAGAGACCCAGTACTTC. It codes for CASSRQGTGWGETQYF. The entire variable domain, with the rest obtained from reference TRBV5-4 and TRBJ2-5, is as follows: ETGVTQSPTHLIKTRGQQVTLRCSSQSGHNTVSWYQQALGQGPQFIFQYYREEENGRGNFPPRFSGLQFPNYSSELNVNALELDDSALYLCASSRQGTGWGETQYFGPGTRLLVL.

The V call is TRBV5-1, the J call TRBJ1-1, with 7 bases matching TRBD1. The ends lost 0 bases at V and 1 base at J; junction bases unmatched: 12. The germline CDR1 and CDR2 sequences are SGHRS and YFSETQ. The CDR3 consists of 18 residues. CDR3 sequence reads: CASSLGRRGGDRNTEAFF. In nucleotides, the CDR3 is TGCGCCAGCAGCTTGGGGCGTCGCGGAGGGGACAGGAACACTGAAGCTTTCTTT.

This clone occurred once. V and J are TRBV10-3 and TRBJ2-2, with TRBD2 as a possible D gene (5 bases). Germline V gene data show CDR1 as ENHRY and CDR2 as SYGVKD. Trimming shortened V by 8 bases and J by 6 bases, and 19 bases separated the two germline ends. The CDR3 runs 15 residues. The CDR3 bases are TGTGCCATCCAACGGTTCCAGGAGGATTCCGGGGAGCTGTTTTTT. Translated: CAIQRFQEDSGELFF.

The chain has TRBV30 and TRBJ2-6; D gene uncertain. V was clipped by 2 bases and J by 0 bases, with 5 bases between them. Germline CDR1 is GTSNPN and CDR2 is SVGIG (reference sequence). The CDR3 totals 14 residues. The CDR3 protein is CAWSLGSGANVLTF. CDR3 in DNA: TGTGCCTGGAGTCTCGGCTCTGGGGCCAACGTCCTGACTTTC.

The chain carries TRBV1 and TRBJ2-2; no check of the table's D call, TRBD2, against the DNA was made. TRBV1 is a pseudogene segment. CDR3 length: 16 residues. This CDR3 reads CTSSQEEADNTGELFF. CDR3 DNA sequence: TGCACCAGCAGCCAAGAGGAAGCGGATAACACCGGGGAGCTGTTTTTT.

J is TRBJ2-3 and V is TRBV19; no clear D. The CDR3 sequence is 13 residues long. Trimming pared 5 bases from V and 7 bases from J, leaving 13 bases between. Germline CDR1 reads LNHDA; CDR2 reads SQIVND (reference sequence). The CDR3 here is CASSEKTLNTQYF. In DNA, the CDR3 is TGTGCCAGTAGTGAAAAGACTTTGAATACGCAGTATTTT.

The chain joins TRBV7-2 to TRBJ2-3, with 9 bases aligning to TRBD2. Germline V gene data show CDR1 as SGHTA and CDR2 as FQGNSA. V shed 1 base and J 6 bases; nucleotides not matched to a gene: 5. There are 15 residues in the CDR3. The CDR3 loop reads CASSLGAGGPDTQYF. The CDR3 DNA reads TGTGCCAGCAGCTTAGGGGCGGGGGGGCCTGATACGCAGTATTTT.

The chain carries TRBV3-1 (or the pseudogene TRBV3-2) and TRBJ1-1; D ambiguous. V was pared by 0 bases and J by 2 bases, with 7 bases between. The CDR3 consists of 14 residues. From germline, CDR1 is LGHDT and CDR2 YNNKEL (reference sequence). The CDR3 here is CASSQDRSNTEAFF. Here the CDR3 DNA reads TGTGCCAGCAGCCAAGACAGGTCAAACACTGAAGCTTTCTTT.

This clone has just one count. The V call is TRBV28, the J call TRBJ1-5; 8 positions agree with TRBD1. The V segment lost 9 bases and the J segment 4 bases; nucleotides outside the gene matches: 5. CDR3 length: 13 amino acids. Per germline, CDR1 MDHEN and CDR2 SYDVKM. The CDR3: CASHRGINQPQHF. CDR3 coding DNA: TGTGCCAGTCACAGGGGGATAAATCAGCCCCAGCATTTT.

This chain joins TRBV29-1 and TRBJ1-1; no definite D call. The V and J ends lost 7 bases and 1 base respectively, with 10 bases between them. From germline, CDR1 is SQVTM and CDR2 ANQGSEA. The CDR3 consists of 12 residues. CDR3 sequence: CSAAGTNTEAFF. The CDR3 DNA follows: TGCAGCGCGGCGGGTACGAACACTGAAGCTTTCTTT.

The chain is built from TRBV4-3 and TRBJ1-6; possible D gene TRBD1, 5 bases. The germline V gene encodes CDR1 LGHNA and CDR2 YSLEER. The V end lost 3 bases, the J end lost 1 base, and 7 bases lay between the germline ends. There are 15 residues in the CDR3. CDR3 loop: CASSHRVSYNSPLHF. DNA for the CDR3: TGCGCCAGCAGCCACAGGGTGTCCTATAATTCACCCCTCCACTTT.

The V call is TRBV5-6, the J call TRBJ1-1; tentatively, D is TRBD1 (5 bases). Trimming left V 3 bases short and J 4 bases short, with 13 bases between. This CDR3 spans 14 amino acids. CDR1 is SGHDT, CDR2 YYEEEE, per germline. The CDR3 region is CASSSLGGGTEAFF. CDR3 DNA: TGTGCCAGCAGCTCCCTTGGCGGGGGCACTGAAGCTTTCTTT.

V and J are TRBV19 and TRBJ2-5, with D tentatively TRBD2 (6 bases). The CDR3 runs to 13 residues. Germline V lookup: CDR1 LNHDA, CDR2 SQIVND (reference sequence). Trimming pared 3 bases from V and 5 bases from J, leaving 10 bases between. CDR3: CASSIRRAETQYF. CDR3 DNA: TGTGCCAGTAGTATTCGGAGGGCGGAGACCCAGTACTTC.

The chain carries TRBV5-6 and TRBJ2-1; tentatively, D is TRBD1 (5 bases). Deletions cut 7 bases from V and 7 bases from J, with 6 bases between. Looked up from germline, CDR1 is SGHDT and CDR2 is YYEEEE. The CDR3 sequence is 10 residues long. The DNA of the CDR3 is TGTGCCAGCGGGGCGAATGAGCAGTTCTTC. This gives the protein CASGANEQFF.

This sequence joins TRBV6-5 and TRBJ2-3; 11 bases fit TRBD2. CDR3 length: 16 amino acids. In germline, CDR1 is MNHEY, CDR2 SVGAGI. The trim removed 0 bases at V and 6 bases at J, leaving 5 bases unmatched. The CDR3 region is CASSYSPSGGWDTQYF. The CDR3 DNA reads TGTGCCAGCAGTTACTCGCCTAGCGGGGGGTGGGATACGCAGTATTTT.

This rearrangement joins TRBV5-1 to TRBJ2-3; D call uncertain. Germline CDR1 reads SGHRS; CDR2 reads YFSETQ. This CDR3 region has 13 residues. V lost 0 bases to trimming and J lost 5 bases, with 7 bases between them. CDR3 sequence: CASSLDTGDTQYF. CDR3 DNA: TGCGCCAGCAGCTTGGACACGGGAGATACGCAGTATTTT.

The chain carries TRBV2 and TRBJ2-5; TRBD2 is a possible D gene (5 bases). This CDR3 has 15 residues. Trimming removed 7 bases from V and 5 bases from J, with 20 bases in between. Germline CDR1 SNHLY, CDR2 FYNNEI. CDR3 residues: CASTTSGRSWETQYF. Here the CDR3 DNA reads TGTGCCAGCACCACTAGTGGGCGGTCGTGGGAGACCCAGTACTTC.

The chain links TRBV3-1 (or the pseudogene TRBV3-2) to TRBJ2-1, with 10 bases that match TRBD2. The CDR3 has 15 amino acids. V shed 1 base, J shed 6 bases, and the junction held 3 bases outside the gene matches. Germline V gene lookup returns CDR1 LGHDT and CDR2 YNNKEL (reference sequence). CDR3: CASSQGASGGNEQFF. The DNA of the CDR3 is TGTGCCAGCAGCCAAGGGGCTAGCGGGGGCAATGAGCAGTTCTTC.

The rearrangement links TRBV18 to TRBJ2-3; 9 bases are a match to TRBD1. The CDR3 has 13 amino acids. Germline values: CDR1 KGHSH, CDR2 LQKENI. J lost 3 bases, V lost 10 bases, and 5 bases had no gene match. The DNA of the CDR3 is TGTGCCACCGGGACAGGGAGGACAGATACGCAGTATTTT. Its protein product is CATGTGRTDTQYF.

The chain has TRBV3-1 (or the pseudogene TRBV3-2) and TRBJ2-7, with D perhaps matching TRBD2 (6 bases). V lost 4 bases and J 3 bases, leaving 16 bases between the germline ends. CDR3 size: 15 residues. Germline CDR1 LGHDT, CDR2 YNNKEL (reference sequence). The CDR3 protein is CASSPASGTHYEQYF. CDR3 sequence (DNA): TGTGCCAGCAGCCCAGCATCCGGGACTCACTACGAGCAGTACTTC.

The chain couples TRBV3-1 (or the pseudogene TRBV3-2) to TRBJ2-4; possible D gene TRBD1, 5 bases. The V end lost 3 bases, the J end lost 0 bases, and 9 bases lay between the germline ends. From germline, CDR1 is LGHDT and CDR2 YNNKEL (reference sequence). The CDR3 is made up of 15 amino acids. In nucleotides, the CDR3 is TGTGCCAGCAGCCAGCTCACAGGAGCCAAAAACATTCAGTACTTC. The encoded protein is CASSQLTGAKNIQYF.

CDR3 bases: TGTGCCAGCTCACCGAGACAAACGAGTGAGCAGTACTTC. This translates into CASSPRQTSEQYF. The chain employs TRBV18 and TRBJ2-7; D call uncertain. V lost 3 bases and J 7 bases, leaving 13 bases between the germline ends. This CDR3 is built from 13 residues. In germline, CDR1 is KGHSH, CDR2 LQKENI.

The chain recombines TRBV10-3 with TRBJ2-3, with 7 positions matching TRBD2. The trim removed 6 bases at V and 1 base at J, leaving 7 bases unmatched. The CDR3 totals 15 residues. Looked up from germline, CDR1 is ENHRY and CDR2 is SYGVKD. The CDR3 DNA sequence: TGTGCCATCAGCGTGACGGGAGGAGGCACAGATACGCAGTATTTT. It yields the protein CAISVTGGGTDTQYF.

The chain carries TRBV4-2 and TRBJ1-4; TRBD1 aligns across 8 bases. The V gene end was trimmed by 1 base and the J gene end by 7 bases; junction bases not matched to a gene: 2. The CDR3 has 14 amino acids. Germline CDR1 is LGHNA and CDR2 is YNFKEQ. In nucleotides, the CDR3 is TGTGCCAGCAGCCAAGGACAGGGGCGTGAAAAACTGTTTTTT. Translated, it gives CASSQGQGREKLFF.

The chain links TRBV15 to TRBJ2-5, with D perhaps matching TRBD2 (6 bases). Germline V gene lookup returns CDR1 LNHNV and CDR2 YYDKDF (reference sequence). CDR3 size: 17 residues. V lost 0 bases and J 5 bases, leaving 19 bases between the germline ends. The CDR3 nucleotides are TGTGCCACCAGCAGAGAACCGGGACTCCTAAGGTGGGAGACCCAGTACTTC. Translation gives CATSREPGLLRWETQYF.

This clone was recorded a few times. The V and J genes are TRBV18 and TRBJ2-5, with a tentative D call TRBD2 (6 bases). This CDR3 spans 14 amino acids. V was cut by 3 bases and J by 3 bases, with 11 bases left in between. CDR1 and CDR2 from the germline V gene are KGHSH and LQKENI. The CDR3 loop reads CASSPGTRKETQYF. CDR3 coding DNA: TGTGCCAGCTCACCGGGGACTCGAAAAGAGACCCAGTACTTC.